These 24 T cell receptor beta chains came from one sample sequenced in a study of cytomegalovirus exposure and HLA in healthy donors. The PCR employed 60 Vbeta primers together with 13 Jbeta primers. The table came from immunoSEQ multiplex PCR; TCRdb's copy has only in-frame clones and leaves some out. Seen here are roughly 100,000 clones, 75% observed once, and the top ten hold 2.5% to 3.5%. The source material was PBMCs. Receptor source: a male donor in good health and CMV-seropositive.

The J gene is TRBJ2-5, the V gene TRBV30, with TRBD2 matching 9 bases. The CDR3 has 15 residues. V gave up 1 base and J gave up 5 bases; unmatched junction bases: 8. Germline V CDR1 and CDR2: GTSNPN, SVGIG (reference sequence). Written as DNA, the CDR3 is TGTGCCTGGAGTGCTGGATTAGCGGGAGTGGAGACCCAGTACTTC. It yields the protein CAWSAGLAGVETQYF.

The chain joins TRBV25-1 to TRBJ2-1, with D perhaps TRBD2 (5 bases). This CDR3 spans 11 amino acids. CDR1 MGHDK and CDR2 SYGVNS come from the germline V gene. The ends were cut back, 7 bases at V and 6 bases at J, with 7 bases in the middle. CDR3 bases: TGTGCCAGCAAAGCGGTCAATGAGCAGTTCTTC. This codes for CASKAVNEQFF.

CDR3 sequence (DNA): TGTGCCAGCAGCTTGGACAGGGAAAAACTGTTTTTT. Its protein product is CASSLDREKLFF. The rearrangement links TRBV13 to TRBJ1-4; the match to TRBD1 covers 7 bases. V dropped 3 bases and J dropped 8; count of bases not matched to a gene: 0. Germline V gene lookup returns CDR1 PRHDT and CDR2 FYEKMQ (reference sequence). The CDR3 runs to 12 residues.

J is TRBJ1-1 and V is TRBV19, with D unclear. Trimming removed 3 bases at V and 4 bases at J, with 9 bases between. Germline lookup yields CDR1 LNHDA and CDR2 SQIVND (reference sequence). The CDR3 length is 13 residues. DNA of the CDR3: TGTGCCAGTAGTATTTTATCGGGCACTGAAGCTTTCTTT. This encodes CASSILSGTEAFF.

This clone has only one observation. The V gene is TRBV27, the J gene TRBJ2-7, with 7 nucleotides matching TRBD1. From germline, CDR1 is MNHEY and CDR2 SMNVEV (reference sequence). The CDR3 has 14 amino acids. V dropped 2 bases and J dropped 5; count of bases not matched to a gene: 6. CDR3 residues: CASSLKGGGNEQYF. CDR3 nucleotide sequence: TGTGCCAGCAGTTTAAAAGGGGGCGGCAACGAGCAGTACTTC.

The rearrangement uses TRBV30 and TRBJ2-7; D possibly corresponds to TRBD1 (6 bases). V was cut by 1 base and J by 6 bases, with 10 bases left in between. The CDR3 is 12 residues long. Germline loops: CDR1 GTSNPN, CDR2 SVGIG (reference sequence). The CDR3 protein is CAWSAYRAEQYF. The CDR3 coding sequence is TGTGCCTGGAGTGCTTACAGGGCCGAGCAGTACTTC. The full variable domain, its missing parts supplied by reference TRBV30 and TRBJ2-7, is SQTIHQWPATLVQPVGSPLSLECTVEGTSNPNLYWYRQAAGRGLQLLFYSVGIGQISSEVPQNLSASRPQDRQFILSSKKLLLSDSGFYLCAWSAYRAEQYFGPGTRLTVT.

This chain joins TRBV4-1 and TRBJ2-3; weak D call: TRBD2 (6 bases). Trimming removed 8 bases from V and 11 bases from J, with 20 bases in between. From germline, CDR1 is MGHRA and CDR2 YSYEKL. The CDR3 contains 13 residues. CDR3 bases: TGCGCCAGCCTGTTAGGGACTCTAGGGGAGCAGTATTTT. It is translated as CASLLGTLGEQYF.

V usage is TRBV5-4 and J usage is TRBJ2-1, with 9 positions matching TRBD1. The germline V gene has CDR1 SGHNT and CDR2 YYREEE (reference sequence). CDR3 size: 15 residues. The J segment lost 2 bases and the V segment lost 4 bases, leaving 4 bases of the junction unmatched. CDR3 coding DNA: TGTGCCAGCAGCCCTAGACAGGGGGCCTACAATGAGCAGTTCTTC. This codes for CASSPRQGAYNEQFF. The full variable domain, rest sourced from reference TRBV5-4 and TRBJ2-1, is ETGVTQSPTHLIKTRGQQVTLRCSSQSGHNTVSWYQQALGQGPQFIFQYYREEENGRGNFPPRFSGLQFPNYSSELNVNALELDDSALYLCASSPRQGAYNEQFFGPGTRLTVL.

The chain has TRBV28 and TRBJ2-1; 9 bases are a match to TRBD2. V shed 4 bases, J shed 9 bases, and the junction held 16 bases outside the gene matches. The germline CDR1 and CDR2 sequences are MDHEN and SYDVKM. The CDR3 sequence is 17 residues long. CDR3 protein: CASSSPADGGRASEQFF. DNA for the CDR3: TGTGCCAGCAGTTCTCCGGCCGATGGCGGGAGGGCCTCTGAGCAGTTCTTC.

The V call is TRBV6-5, the J call TRBJ1-4; a possible D gene is TRBD1 (5 bases). Germline V gene sequence: CDR1 MNHEY, CDR2 SVGAGI. This CDR3 is built from 13 residues. The V and J ends lost 0 bases and 11 bases respectively, with 10 bases between them. CDR3 DNA: TGTGCCAGCAGTTACTCGTCCGGGGGGAAACTGTTTTTT. As protein: CASSYSSGGKLFF.

The V call is TRBV28, the J call TRBJ1-5; D not certain. Germline V lookup: CDR1 MDHEN, CDR2 SYDVKM. The V end was cut by 6 bases, the J end by 0 bases, with 15 bases between. CDR3 length: 16 residues. The chain's CDR3 is CASSPFGVGSNQPQHF. CDR3 nucleotides: TGTGCCAGCAGCCCCTTCGGGGTGGGTAGCAATCAGCCCCAGCATTTT.

This chain uses TRBV7-2 with TRBJ1-1; D might be TRBD1 (5 bases). CDR3 length: 12 residues. Trimming removed 5 bases from V and 10 bases from J, with 14 bases in between. Germline V lookup: CDR1 SGHTA, CDR2 FQGNSA. The CDR3 is CASSQWPGGAFF. As DNA, the CDR3 is TGTGCCAGCAGCCAATGGCCGGGGGGAGCTTTCTTT.

The V call is TRBV28, the J call TRBJ2-3; D might be TRBD2 (6 bases). V shed 5 bases and J shed 6 bases, with 24 bases lying between them. This CDR3 spans 17 amino acids. The germline gives CDR1 MDHEN, CDR2 SYDVKM. In DNA form, the CDR3 reads TGTGCCAGCAGTCACCCAGCCCCGATGGAGGGCGGCGATACGCAGTATTTT. Translated, it gives CASSHPAPMEGGDTQYF.

The sample holds a few counts of this clone. The rearrangement uses TRBV7-2 and TRBJ1-2, with TRBD1 identical over 7 bases. Germline CDR1 reads SGHTA; CDR2 reads FQGNSA. V trimming: 2 bases; J trimming: 3 bases; junction bases outside the gene matches: 0. The CDR3 loop spans 13 amino acids. This chain's CDR3 is CASSLTGDYGYTF. CDR3 nucleotides: TGTGCCAGCAGCTTAACAGGGGACTATGGCTACACCTTC.

This chain connects TRBV27 to TRBJ1-1, with a weak D call TRBD1 (5 bases). CDR1 is MNHEY and CDR2 is SMNVEV in the germline V gene (reference sequence). Between the trimmed V and J ends, which lost 1 base and 8 bases, there was a span of 8 bases. The CDR3 consists of 12 residues. The CDR3 DNA sequence: TGTGCCAGCAGTTTATATCAGGGCGAAGCTTTCTTT. The encoded protein is CASSLYQGEAFF.

The chain recombines TRBV27 with TRBJ2-1, with D uncertain. Trimming removed 6 bases from V and 4 bases from J, with 10 bases in between. CDR1 and CDR2 (germline): MNHEY, SMNVEV (reference sequence). This CDR3 is 13 amino acids long. The CDR3 sequence is CASRLGWYNEQFF. Written as DNA, the CDR3 is TGTGCCAGCAGGCTCGGGTGGTACAATGAGCAGTTCTTC.

The table lists this clone with a few counts. A junction end diverges from the germline sequence, so it may reflect a read error. The V gene is TRBV6-4, the J gene TRBJ1-5, with TRBD1 matching over 10 bases. CDR1 MRHNA and CDR2 SNTAGT come from the germline V gene. This CDR3 contains 16 residues. The CDR3 nucleotides are TGTGCCAGCCCCTCGGGGACAGGGGCTAGCAATCAGCCCCAGAATTTT. This codes for CASPSGTGASNQPQNF.

The chain links TRBV6-6 to TRBJ1-5; TRBD1 matches 7 bases. CDR3 length equals 16 residues. J gave up 0 bases and V 2 bases, and 4 bases lay outside the gene matches. Germline-derived CDR1 and CDR2 are MNHNY and SVGAGI (reference sequence). CDR3 residues: CASSYGTDTSNQPQHF. In nucleotides, the CDR3 is TGTGCCAGCAGTTACGGGACAGATACTAGCAATCAGCCCCAGCATTTT.

The chain couples TRBV5-4 to TRBJ2-7; 16 positions agree with TRBD2. The J segment lost 4 bases and the V segment lost 4 bases, leaving 11 bases of the junction unmatched. There are 18 residues in the CDR3. Germline V gene data show CDR1 as SGHNT and CDR2 as YYREEE (reference sequence). CDR3 amino acids: CASSGGLAGGPAIYEQYF. The CDR3 DNA sequence: TGTGCCAGCAGCGGGGGACTAGCGGGAGGGCCGGCCATTTACGAGCAGTACTTC.

The rearrangement uses TRBV4-1 and TRBJ2-7; 11 bases agree with TRBD2. This CDR3 spans 16 amino acids. The trim removed 0 bases at V and 3 bases at J, leaving 4 bases unmatched. Germline values: CDR1 MGHRA, CDR2 YSYEKL. The CDR3 sequence is CASSQDTGLADYEQYF. The CDR3 nucleotides read TGCGCCAGCAGCCAAGATACGGGACTAGCGGACTACGAGCAGTACTTC.

This clone was seen a handful of times. For the CDR3, the DNA is TGCAGCGTTGAACGCTTGGTAGCTTACAATGAGCAGTTCTTC. Its translation: CSVERLVAYNEQFF. The rearrangement links TRBV29-1 to TRBJ2-1; D not certain. Germline assignment: CDR1 SQVTM and CDR2 ANQGSEA. The ends were cut back, 2 bases at V and 4 bases at J, with 12 bases in the middle. The CDR3 sequence is 14 residues long.

This clone was recorded at least ten times. This rearrangement joins TRBV5-5 to TRBJ1-5; D is undetermined. The CDR3 is 12 amino acids. The germline CDR1 and CDR2 sequences are SGHKS and YYEKEE (reference sequence). Trimming took 5 bases from V and 1 from J, leaving 4 bases between them. The CDR3 reads CASSASNQPQHF. The CDR3 coding sequence is TGTGCCAGCAGTGCGAGCAATCAGCCCCAGCATTTT.

This chain joins TRBV6-5 and TRBJ2-2, with D unclear. With 2 bases removed from V and 1 base from J, the gap between germline ends came to 8 bases. From germline, CDR1 is MNHEY and CDR2 SVGAGI. This CDR3 has 15 residues. The CDR3, as DNA: TGTGCCAGCAGTTACACCAGACAGAACACCGGGGAGCTGTTTTTT. It specifies CASSYTRQNTGELFF.

This clone was detected a few times. The gene calls are TRBV30 and TRBJ2-7, with D possibly being TRBD2 (5 bases). The V end was cut by 7 bases, the J end by 3 bases, with 10 bases between. The V gene's germline CDR1 is GTSNPN and CDR2 SVGIG (reference sequence). CDR3 size: 11 residues. The CDR3 DNA sequence: TGTGCCTACGGACTCAACTACGAGCAGTACTTC. Its protein product is CAYGLNYEQYF.